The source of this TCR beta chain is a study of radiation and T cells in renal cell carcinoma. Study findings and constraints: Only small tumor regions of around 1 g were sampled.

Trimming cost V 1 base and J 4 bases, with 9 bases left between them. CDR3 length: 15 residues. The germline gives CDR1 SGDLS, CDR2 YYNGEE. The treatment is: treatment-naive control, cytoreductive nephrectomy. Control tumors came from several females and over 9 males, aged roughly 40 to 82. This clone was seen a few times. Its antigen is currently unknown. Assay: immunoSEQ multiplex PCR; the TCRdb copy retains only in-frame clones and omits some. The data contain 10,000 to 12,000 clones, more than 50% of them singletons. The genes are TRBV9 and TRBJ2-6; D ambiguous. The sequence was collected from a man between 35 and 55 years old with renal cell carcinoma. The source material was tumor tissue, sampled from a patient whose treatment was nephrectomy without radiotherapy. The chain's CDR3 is CASSVTSSGANVLTF. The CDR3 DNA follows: TGTGCCAGCAGCGTAACAAGCTCCGGGGCCAACGTCCTGACTTTC.